This T cell receptor (beta chain) was sequenced for a study of T-cell memory formation after mild COVID-19. Notes on the study in general: Pre-infection memory contained some responding clones, which suggested that cross-reactive memory had joined.

UMIs and sample barcodes were carried by the TCR alpha and TCR beta cDNA libraries that 5'RACE produced using constant-segment primers. MiXCR was run by TCRdb on the 5' RACE reads, yielding one entry per CDR3 protein. The sample holds about 540,000 distinct CDR3 sequences; over 20% are singletons and the top ten take roughly an eighth. The table lists this clonotype with many counts. Its specificity is unknown. This CDR3 is 16 amino acids long. The J segment lost 3 bases and the V segment lost 4 bases, leaving 11 bases of the junction unmatched. Germline CDR1 is SGHRS and CDR2 is YFSETQ. This chain joins TRBV5-1 and TRBJ2-7; the match to TRBD1 covers 9 bases. Sequencing was performed on PBMCs or a T cell subset sorted from them (not recorded which). The TCR sequence derives from an adult woman who had mild COVID-19 (a few samples of this study predate the infection). Cell type and time point are not known. CDR3 nucleotides: TGCGCCAGCAGCGATAATCCGGGACAGGGATTCTACGAGCAGTACTTC. This sequence encodes CASSDNPGQGFYEQYF.